This T cell receptor (beta chain) came from a study of T cell responses to AZD1222 COVID-19 vaccine. Study-level results: Repertoire sampling occurred only after the peak T cell response. Only a handful of AZD1222 recipients, six or seven in all, had baseline seropositivity.

Comments on this clone: The antigen is unknown.

Looked up from germline, CDR1 is MDHEN and CDR2 is SYDVKM. This CDR3 has 15 amino acids. V dropped 6 bases and J dropped 3 bases, with 12 bases sitting between them. The assay was immunoSEQ multiplex PCR, and TCRdb's table has in-frame clones only and misses some. Of about 180,000 clones in the sample, approximately 86% were seen once. This chain uses TRBV28 with TRBJ1-6; a possible D gene is TRBD1 (5 bases). The clonotype originates from an adult in good health. The sample here was peripheral blood, taken on day 0 of AZD1222 vaccination. This chain's CDR3 is CASSSTAHYNSPLHF. CDR3 coding DNA: TGTGCCAGCAGCTCGACAGCCCACTATAATTCACCCCTCCACTTT.